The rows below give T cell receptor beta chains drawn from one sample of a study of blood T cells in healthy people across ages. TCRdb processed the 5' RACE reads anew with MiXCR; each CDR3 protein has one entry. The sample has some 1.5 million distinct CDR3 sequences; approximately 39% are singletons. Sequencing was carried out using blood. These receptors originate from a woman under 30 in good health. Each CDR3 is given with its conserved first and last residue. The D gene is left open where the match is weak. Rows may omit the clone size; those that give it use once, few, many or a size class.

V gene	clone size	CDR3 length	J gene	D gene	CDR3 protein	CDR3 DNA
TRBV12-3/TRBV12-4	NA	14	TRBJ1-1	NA	CASSLEQINTEAFF	TGTGCCAGCAGTTTAGAACAGATAAACACTGAAGCTTTCTTT
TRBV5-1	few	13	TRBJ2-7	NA	CASSYRSTYEQYF	TGCGCCAGCAGCTACAGGTCTACCTACGAGCAGTACTTC
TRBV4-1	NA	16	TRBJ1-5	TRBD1	CASSQGDSLINQPQHF	TGCGCCAGCAGCCAGGGGGACAGCTTAATCAATCAGCCCCAGCATTTT
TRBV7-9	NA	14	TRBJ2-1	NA	CASNDYGSENEQFF	TGTGCCAGCAACGACTACGGGTCCGAGAATGAGCAGTTCTTC
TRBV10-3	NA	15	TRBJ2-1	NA	CTISEFVSPYNEQFF	TGTACCATCAGTGAGTTTGTCAGCCCCTACAATGAGCAGTTCTTC
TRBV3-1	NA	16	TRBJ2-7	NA	CASSPRSSQGAYEQYF	TGTGCCAGCAGCCCGCGATCTAGCCAAGGGGCCTACGAGCAGTACTTC
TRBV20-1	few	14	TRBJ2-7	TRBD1	CSATRTGNVYEQYF	TGCAGTGCAACAAGGACAGGGAATGTCTACGAGCAGTACTTC
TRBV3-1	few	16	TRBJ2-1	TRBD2	CASSPRWAGGYNEQFF	TGTGCCAGCAGCCCTCGGTGGGCGGGAGGATACAATGAGCAGTTCTTC
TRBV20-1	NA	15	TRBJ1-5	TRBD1	CSASGTEDSNQPQHF	TGCAGTGCTTCAGGGACAGAGGATAGCAATCAGCCCCAGCATTTT
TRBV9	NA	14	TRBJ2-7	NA	CASSVDESSYEQYF	TGTGCCAGCAGCGTAGATGAGAGCTCCTACGAGCAGTACTTC
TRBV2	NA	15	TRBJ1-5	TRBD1	CASSIGQGGIQPQHF	TGTGCCAGCAGCATTGGACAGGGCGGGATTCAGCCCCAGCATTTT
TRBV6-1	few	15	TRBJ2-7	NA	CASSDRGLSSYEQYF	TGTGCCAGCAGTGATCGGGGGCTGTCGTCCTACGAGCAGTACTTC
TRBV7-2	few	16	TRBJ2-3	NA	CASSLTVVGSTDTQYF	TGTGCCAGCAGCTTAACGGTCGTGGGGTCAACAGATACGCAGTATTTT
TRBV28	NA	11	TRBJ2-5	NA	CASSTIREQYF	TGTGCCAGCAGTACCATAAGAGAGCAGTACTTC
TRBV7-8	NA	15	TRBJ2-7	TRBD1	CASSLQGQGIDEQYF	TGTGCCAGCAGTTTACAAGGACAGGGGATTGACGAGCAGTACTTC
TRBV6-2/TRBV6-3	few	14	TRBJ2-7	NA	CASSDGHVSYEQYF	TGTGCCAGCAGTGACGGACACGTCTCCTACGAGCAGTACTTC
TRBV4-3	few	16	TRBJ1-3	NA	CASSREEGMPGNTIYF	TGCGCCAGCAGCCGAGAAGAGGGGATGCCTGGAAACACCATATATTTT
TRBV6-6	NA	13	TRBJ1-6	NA	CASSPGHNSPLHF	TGTGCCAGCAGCCCCGGGCATAATTCACCCCTCCACTTT
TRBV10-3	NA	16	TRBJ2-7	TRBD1	CAISESGTVSRYEQYF	TGTGCCATCAGTGAGTCGGGGACAGTATCTAGGTACGAGCAGTACTTC
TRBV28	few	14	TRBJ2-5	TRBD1	CASSDRDRVWEQYF	TGTGCCAGCAGTGACCGGGACAGGGTGTGGGAGCAGTACTTC
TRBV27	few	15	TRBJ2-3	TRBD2	CASTPGDYGSDTQYF	TGTGCCAGCACGCCCGGGGACTATGGTTCAGATACGCAGTATTTT
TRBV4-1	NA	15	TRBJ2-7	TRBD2	CASSRQRGDAYEQYF	TGCGCCAGCAGCAGACAACGGGGGGACGCCTACGAGCAGTACTTC
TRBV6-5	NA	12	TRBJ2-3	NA	CASSRAPGTQYF	TGTGCCAGCAGTAGAGCCCCTGGTACGCAGTATTTT
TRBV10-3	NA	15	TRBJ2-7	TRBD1	CAISERRDRDYEQYF	TGTGCCATCAGTGAGCGACGGGACAGGGACTACGAGCAGTACTTC
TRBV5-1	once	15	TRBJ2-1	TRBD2	CASSPWVAGENEQFF	TGCGCCAGCAGCCCCTGGGTAGCGGGGGAAAATGAGCAGTTCTTC
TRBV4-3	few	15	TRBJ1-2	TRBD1	CASRPQPGQGSGYTF	TGCGCCAGCCGACCACAGCCGGGACAGGGGAGTGGCTACACCTTC
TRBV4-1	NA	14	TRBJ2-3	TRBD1	CASSHGQGDSVPYF	TGCGCCAGCAGCCATGGACAGGGGGACTCGGTCCCGTATTTT
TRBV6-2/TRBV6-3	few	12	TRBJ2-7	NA	CACGDKVDEQYF	TGTGCCTGCGGGGACAAGGTTGACGAGCAGTACTTC
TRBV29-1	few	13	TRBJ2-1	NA	CSVGQVLVDEQFF	TGCAGCGTTGGACAGGTTTTGGTGGATGAGCAGTTCTTC
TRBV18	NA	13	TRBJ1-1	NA	CASRPVGNAEAFF	TGTGCCAGCCGACCAGTGGGGAACGCTGAAGCTTTCTTT
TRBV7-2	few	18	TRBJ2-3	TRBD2	CASSNPFKVAGGTDTQYF	TGTGCCAGCAGCAACCCCTTTAAAGTAGCGGGGGGCACAGATACGCAGTATTTT
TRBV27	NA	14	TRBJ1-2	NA	CASSVRGADYGYTF	TGTGCCAGCAGTGTTAGGGGGGCCGACTATGGCTACACCTTC
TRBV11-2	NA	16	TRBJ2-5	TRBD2	CASTKPYWGLAEPAYF	TGTGCCAGCACCAAACCTTACTGGGGACTAGCGGAGCCTGCGTACTTC
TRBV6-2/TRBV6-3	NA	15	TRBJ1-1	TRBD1	CASSSPRQGPVEAFF	TGTGCCAGCTCGTCACCTCGACAGGGCCCAGTTGAAGCTTTCTTT
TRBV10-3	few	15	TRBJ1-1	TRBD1	CAISEPRGYGTEAFF	TGTGCCATCAGTGAGCCCAGGGGGTATGGTACTGAAGCTTTCTTT
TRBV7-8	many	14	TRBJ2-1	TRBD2	CASSLAGPYNEQFF	TGTGCCAGCAGCCTAGCGGGGCCCTACAATGAGCAGTTCTTC
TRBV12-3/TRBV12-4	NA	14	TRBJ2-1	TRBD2	CASSKRTSGDEQFF	TGTGCCAGCAGTAAAAGGACTAGCGGGGATGAGCAGTTCTTC
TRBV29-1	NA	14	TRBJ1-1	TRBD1	CSVGTGGLDTEAFF	TGCAGCGTTGGCACAGGGGGGTTGGACACTGAAGCTTTCTTT
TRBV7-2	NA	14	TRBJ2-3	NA	CASSYSGSADTQYF	TGTGCCAGCAGCTATTCAGGGTCCGCAGATACGCAGTATTTT
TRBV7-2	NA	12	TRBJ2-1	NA	CASSITSHEQFF	TGTGCCAGCAGCATAACCTCGCATGAGCAGTTCTTC
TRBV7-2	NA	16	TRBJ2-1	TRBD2	CASSALAGSSYNEQFF	TGTGCCAGCAGCGCACTAGCGGGAAGCTCCTACAATGAGCAGTTCTTC
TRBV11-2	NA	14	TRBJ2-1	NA	CASSLASLGGEQFF	TGTGCCAGCAGCTTAGCCTCTTTGGGTGGTGAGCAGTTCTTC
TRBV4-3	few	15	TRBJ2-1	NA	CASSQDGFYYNEQFF	TGCGCCAGCAGCCAAGATGGGTTCTACTACAATGAGCAGTTCTTC
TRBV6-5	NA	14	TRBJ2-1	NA	CASRGVTSYNEQFF	TGTGCCAGCAGAGGGGTTACCTCCTACAATGAGCAGTTCTTC
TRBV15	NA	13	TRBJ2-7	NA	CATSDSLLYEQYF	TGTGCCACCAGCGATAGCCTGCTCTACGAGCAGTACTTC